Below, one T cell receptor beta chain is given with its context. Its antigen is as yet unknown. Germline V lookup: CDR1 SGHRS, CDR2 YFSETQ. The CDR3 is 13 amino acids. V lost 0 bases and J 3 bases, leaving 6 bases between the germline ends. This entry comes from a study of naive CD8 T cells in extremely preterm neonates. Whole-study findings and limits: Limitations included small sample size and variable preterm productive templates.

Deliveries were elective term cesareans at roughly 37-41 weeks, with no labor or membrane rupture. Sorted cells: live naive CD8+ T cells, CD45RA+CCR7+, Annexin V-negative. Sequencing was performed with immunoSEQ multiplex PCR; in TCRdb, only in-frame clones are kept and a portion is missing. Here the sample spans about 8,000 clones, around 98% being singletons. The receptor comes from a newborn in good health. The chain uses TRBV5-1 and TRBJ1-1; D ambiguous. What was sequenced was naive CD8+ T cells from cord blood. CDR3 sequence: CASSLVTDTEAFF. The CDR3, as DNA: TGCGCCAGCAGCTTGGTTACGGACACTGAAGCTTTCTTT.